A single sample gave rise to the 17 T cell receptor beta chains below, sequenced in a study of blood T cell repertoires in COVID-19. The table came from immunoSEQ multiplex PCR; TCRdb's copy has only in-frame clones and leaves some out. The sample has 75,000 to 80,000 clones; around nine tenths are singletons. The sequencing sample was made of peripheral blood. These receptors originate from a human donor in a cohort sampled during active COVID-19.

The rearrangement links TRBV9 to TRBJ2-7; 11 bases are shared with TRBD2. V was clipped by 10 bases and J by 6 bases; unmatched bases: 18. CDR1 and CDR2 from the germline V gene are SGDLS and YYNGEE. This CDR3 spans 16 amino acids. The CDR3 DNA reads as TGTGCCTCACTAGCGGGGGACAAATCTTTGAACGGCGAGCAGTACTTC. Its protein is CASLAGDKSLNGEQYF.

V usage is TRBV19 and J usage is TRBJ2-2, with 7 bases lining up with TRBD2. Germline assignment: CDR1 LNHDA and CDR2 SQIVND (reference sequence). The CDR3 has 14 residues. With V trimmed by 6 bases and J by 9 bases, 10 bases remained unmatched. The CDR3 here is CASRYPGGSWELFF. The CDR3, as DNA: TGTGCCAGTAGATATCCGGGGGGATCATGGGAGCTGTTTTTT. The full variable domain, in which reference TRBV19 and TRBJ2-2 provide the parts outside the CDR3, is DGGITQSPKYLFRKEGQNVTLSCEQNLNHDAMYWYRQDPGQGLRLIYYSQIVNDFQKGDIAEGYSVSREKKESFPLTVTSAQKNPTAFYLCASRYPGGSWELFFGEGSRLTVL.

This rearrangement joins TRBV5-1 to TRBJ2-3; a possible D gene is TRBD2 (6 bases). Germline values: CDR1 SGHRS, CDR2 YFSETQ. The CDR3 has 14 amino acids. V was cut by 7 bases and J by 2 bases, with 14 bases left in between. CDR3 nucleotides: TGCGCCAGCCGCTCTGCGGGGACCACAGATACGCAGTATTTT. Protein sequence: CASRSAGTTDTQYF.

V is TRBV24-1 and J is TRBJ2-5, with 8 bases aligning to TRBD1. The trim removed 1 base at V and 5 bases at J, leaving 5 bases unmatched. Germline CDR1 KGHDR, CDR2 SFDVKD. The CDR3 consists of 15 residues. CDR3 protein: CATSDLGTGSETQYF. CDR3 nucleotide sequence: TGTGCCACCAGTGATTTAGGGACAGGAAGCGAGACCCAGTACTTC.

This clone was seen a few times. This chain links TRBV27 with TRBJ1-4; TRBD1 aligns across 7 bases. Per germline, CDR1 MNHEY and CDR2 SMNVEV (reference sequence). Germline trimming cut 5 bases from V and 5 bases from J; bases unmatched to any gene: 2. CDR3 length equals 13 residues. CDR3 DNA sequence: TGTGCCAGCAGTAAGGGACAGAATGAAAAACTGTTTTTT. This sequence encodes CASSKGQNEKLFF.

This clone has more than one count but fewer than ten. The genes are TRBV19 and TRBJ1-5; 8 bases agree with TRBD1. Germline CDR1 and CDR2: LNHDA and SQIVND (reference sequence). With 5 bases clipped from V and 3 bases from J, the junction kept 6 bases outside the gene matches. This CDR3 region has 15 residues. The CDR3 DNA reads as TGTGCCAGTAGTTTCAGGGGGCTACCCAATCAGCCCCAGCATTTT. It specifies CASSFRGLPNQPQHF.

The rearrangement joins TRBV29-1 to TRBJ2-7; maybe TRBD1 (5 bases). This CDR3 has 11 residues. Germline V gene sequence: CDR1 SQVTM, CDR2 ANQGSEA. V lost 4 bases and J 3 bases, leaving 7 bases between the germline ends. CDR3 DNA: TGCAGCGTTGGGACAAGCTACGAGCAGTACTTC. The encoded protein is CSVGTSYEQYF.

The gene calls are TRBV2 and TRBJ1-4; no clear D gene. V lost 1 base and J 4 bases, leaving 16 bases between the germline ends. The CDR3 has 17 residues. Germline CDR1 and CDR2: SNHLY and FYNNEI. This chain's CDR3 is CASSEVATIRGNEKLFF. CDR3 DNA sequence: TGTGCCAGCAGTGAAGTCGCTACGATCCGGGGTAATGAAAAACTGTTTTTT.

The chain has TRBV3-1 (or the pseudogene TRBV3-2) and TRBJ2-5, with D perhaps matching TRBD2 (6 bases). This CDR3 comprises 12 residues. The V gene's germline CDR1 is LGHDT and CDR2 YNNKEL (reference sequence). Trimming shortened V by 8 bases and J by 5 bases, and 12 bases separated the two germline ends. The CDR3 loop reads CASGLAVETQYF. As DNA, the CDR3 is TGTGCCAGCGGGTTAGCGGTCGAGACCCAGTACTTC.

Only a few counts were recorded for this clone. The same CDR3 also results from other DNA sequences found in this sample. V gene TRBV5-1 combines with J gene TRBJ2-1; TRBD1 agrees at 10 bases. Germline trimming cut 4 bases from V and 4 bases from J; bases unmatched to any gene: 2. Looked up from germline, CDR1 is SGHRS and CDR2 is YFSETQ. The CDR3 is made up of 14 amino acids. Here the CDR3 reads CASSPGQGYNEQFF. For the CDR3, the DNA is TGCGCCAGCAGCCCGGGACAGGGGTACAATGAGCAGTTCTTC.

This chain uses TRBV5-4 with TRBJ1-2; TRBD1 agrees at 7 bases. V was clipped by 1 base and J by 9 bases; unmatched bases: 6. The CDR3 spans 13 residues. Germline V gene lookup returns CDR1 SGHNT and CDR2 YYREEE (reference sequence). The chain's CDR3 is CASSLTGAQSYTF. Here the CDR3 DNA reads TGTGCCAGCAGCTTGACAGGGGCGCAGAGCTACACCTTC.

The rearrangement links TRBV18 to TRBJ2-1; possible D gene TRBD2, 6 bases. The V and J ends lost 4 bases and 9 bases respectively, with 10 bases between them. This CDR3 has 12 residues. Germline values: CDR1 KGHSH, CDR2 LQKENI. This chain's CDR3 is CASSLAVVEQFF. As DNA, the CDR3 is TGTGCCAGCTCACTAGCGGTCGTTGAGCAGTTCTTC.

In its sample, this clone was seen once. The V call is TRBV18, the J call TRBJ2-5; TRBD2 agrees at 11 bases. The trim removed 5 bases at V and 5 bases at J, leaving 10 bases unmatched. CDR1 KGHSH and CDR2 LQKENI come from the germline V gene. The CDR3 contains 16 residues. CDR3 sequence: CASSEAIAGGSETQYF. CDR3 nucleotides: TGTGCCAGCTCAGAGGCCATAGCGGGAGGGTCGGAGACCCAGTACTTC.

In DNA form, the CDR3 reads TGTGCCAGCAGCCAACTGGGGGGTGGCCGAGAGACCCAGTACTTC. Residues: CASSQLGGGRETQYF. The chain has TRBV3-1 (or the pseudogene TRBV3-2) and TRBJ2-5; tentative D call: TRBD2 (6 bases). Germline-derived CDR1 and CDR2 are LGHDT and YNNKEL (reference sequence). Trimming took off 2 bases at V and 4 bases at J, with 14 bases between the two ends. CDR3 size: 15 residues.

This rearrangement joins TRBV7-6 to TRBJ1-2, with 10 nucleotides matching TRBD1. The CDR3 is made up of 18 amino acids. Germline CDR1 reads SGHVS; CDR2 reads FNYEAQ. J lost 3 bases, V lost 2 bases, and 12 bases had no gene match. The CDR3 here is CASSLIPTTGGLDYGYTF. The CDR3, as DNA: TGTGCCAGCAGCTTAATTCCCACGACAGGGGGCTTGGACTATGGCTACACCTTC.

The chain is built from TRBV21-1 and TRBJ2-7; the listed D gene, TRBD2, was not tested against the DNA. TRBV21-1 has pseudogene status. The CDR3 is 16 residues long. The CDR3 region has the DNA TGTGCCAGCACCAAGACTAGCGGGAGCCGCTCCTACGAGCAGTACTTC. Translated, it gives CASTKTSGSRSYEQYF.

This chain connects TRBV12-3 or TRBV12-4 to TRBJ2-7; perhaps TRBD1 as D (6 bases). This CDR3 spans 12 amino acids. V lost 5 bases, J lost 5 bases, and 10 bases lay in between. CDR3 bases: TGTGCCAGCAGTCCCAGGGGCGACGAGCAGTACTTC. Encoded protein: CASSPRGDEQYF.